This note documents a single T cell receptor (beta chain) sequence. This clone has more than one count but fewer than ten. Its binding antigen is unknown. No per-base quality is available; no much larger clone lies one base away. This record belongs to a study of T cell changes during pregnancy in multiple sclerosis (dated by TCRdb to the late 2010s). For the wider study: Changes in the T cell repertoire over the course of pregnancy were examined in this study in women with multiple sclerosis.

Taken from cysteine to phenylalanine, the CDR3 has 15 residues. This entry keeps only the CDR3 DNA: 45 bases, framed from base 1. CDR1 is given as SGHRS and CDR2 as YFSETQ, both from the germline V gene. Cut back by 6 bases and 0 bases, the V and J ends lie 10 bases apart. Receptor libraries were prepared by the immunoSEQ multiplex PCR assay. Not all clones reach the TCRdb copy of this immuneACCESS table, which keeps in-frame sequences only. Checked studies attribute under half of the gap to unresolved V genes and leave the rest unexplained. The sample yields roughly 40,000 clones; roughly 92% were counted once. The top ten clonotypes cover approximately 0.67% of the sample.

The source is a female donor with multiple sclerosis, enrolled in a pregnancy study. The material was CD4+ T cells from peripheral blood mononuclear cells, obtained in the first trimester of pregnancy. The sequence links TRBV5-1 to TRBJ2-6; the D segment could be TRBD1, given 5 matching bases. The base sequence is TGCGCCAGCACACAGACAGCCTCTGGGGCCAACGTCCTGACTTTC. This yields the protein CASTQTASGANVLTF.